Listed below are T cell receptor beta chains from one sample, sequenced in a study of T-cell reconstitution after alpha-beta-depleted transplantation in children. TCRdb analysed the PCR reads with MiXCR anew, one entry per CDR3 protein. The table includes approximately 630,000 distinct CDR3 sequences, 10% to 15% detected once. Specimen: PBMCs, collected before TCRalphabeta/CD19-depleted stem cell transplant. The receptors were sampled from a girl aged 2 to 9 with congenital amegakaryocytic thrombocytopenia, due to receive a stem cell transplant. Both conserved end residues are part of each CDR3. The order of the fields is D gene, J gene, CDR3 length, V gene, clone size, CDR3 protein, CDR3 DNA. D genes are given only for firm matches. Size is omitted from some rows. Given values are once, few, many or a class for expanded clones.

TRBD1	TRBJ2-2	15	TRBV12-3/TRBV12-4	-	CASSQDRGFSGELFF	TGTGCCAGCAGTCAGGACAGGGGTTTCTCCGGGGAGCTGTTTTTT
-	TRBJ2-2	16	TRBV2	many	CASSHNRDTYTGELFF	TGTGCCAGCAGTCATAACCGGGACACCTACACCGGGGAGCTGTTTTTT
-	TRBJ2-2	18	TRBV18	-	CASSPRGLSRGNTGELFF	TGTGCCAGCTCACCACGTGGACTTTCGAGAGGAAACACCGGGGAGCTGTTTTTT
TRBD2	TRBJ2-1	17	TRBV7-9	many	CASSSLKLAGDDNEQFF	TGTGCCAGCAGCTCGCTCAAACTAGCGGGAGACGACAATGAGCAGTTCTTC
-	TRBJ1-6	16	TRBV15	few	CATIPSRDFYNSPLHF	TGTGCCACCATCCCATCTCGAGACTTCTATAATTCACCCCTCCACTTT
TRBD2	TRBJ2-1	14	TRBV20-1	many	CSASPGTTFNEQFF	TGCAGTGCTAGTCCCGGGACTACCTTTAATGAGCAGTTCTTC
-	TRBJ1-1	13	TRBV6-6	many	CASSYSPGLEAFF	TGTGCCAGCAGTTACTCGCCGGGGCTTGAAGCTTTCTTT
TRBD2	TRBJ2-1	16	TRBV7-2	many	CASSLWASGSGYEQFF	TGTGCCAGCAGCTTATGGGCTAGCGGGAGCGGGTATGAGCAGTTCTTC
-	TRBJ2-1	14	TRBV29-1	-	CSVAEVSPLIEQFF	TGCAGCGTTGCAGAAGTCAGCCCCCTCATAGAGCAGTTCTTC
-	TRBJ2-3	14	TRBV7-2	many	CASSLGHFTDTQYF	TGTGCCAGCAGCTTGGGACACTTCACAGATACGCAGTATTTT